This T cell receptor (beta chain) was recovered during a study of blood T cell repertoires in COVID-19 (TCRdb year 2020). Background for the entire study: The collaborator samples originated in the United States, Italy and Spain and spanned the acute and convalescent phases of COVID-19. The samples were drawn from the first 160 participants of the ongoing ImmuneRACE study and from some 1,300 subjects provided by 6 global collaborators. Where available, HLA class I and class II types were obtained from metadata supplied by the sample provider rather than from assay-based typing. The sample metadata nearly always contained a de-identified subject ID, COVID-19 status, age in years and sex. The repertoires were released in a freely available public database intended as a resource for research on the immune response to SARS-CoV-2. Deeply sampled blood TCRbeta repertoires from subjects exposed to, actively infected with, or recovered from COVID-19 were included in the dataset. The prospective study material was composed of cDNA or gDNA derived from T cells, B-cell-depleted T cells, or PBMCs. Results and caveats for the whole study, not just this receptor: Clinical and demographic metadata were provided uncurated, with the amount varying by source and participant.

TCRbeta CDR3 regions were amplified from genomic DNA using the immunoSEQ Assay, a bias-controlled multiplex PCR. The original methods were these. Nucleated cell counts per sample were estimated from amplification of reference gene primers within the assay. Sequence reads were collapsed and filtered to measure the absolute abundance of every unique TCRbeta CDR3 rearrangement. For each sample, productive Simpson clonality was calculated as the square root of Simpson's diversity index across productive rearrangements. TCRdb stores this immuneACCESS table with in-frame sequences only. Part of the clones is absent; in the studies checked, under half of the shortfall reflects unresolved V genes, and no reason is known for the rest. That table furnishes V, J and clone size, whereas the DNA furnished D and trimming. The sample data list 66,000 or so clones, and around four fifths of these were observed just once. Almost 10% of the sample is taken by the ten largest.

With regard to this clone: Its antigen has not been determined. Per-nucleotide qualities are absent, and no much larger clonotype sits a single base away.

Whole blood was collected in K2EDTA tubes by collaborating institutions according to the institutions' own protocols. For TCRbeta analysis, collaborator samples were shipped as frozen whole blood, as isolated PBMCs, or as DNA extracted from either sample type. Based on the germline V gene (reference sequence), the CDR1 and CDR2 sequences are SGHNT and YYREEE. Trimming takes 4 bases off V and 6 bases off J; junction bases not matched to a gene: 7. The CDR3 contains 13 residues, cysteine and phenylalanine counted. Solely the CDR3 DNA is kept, with 39 bases framed from the first base. Sequenced sample: peripheral blood. This clonotype was sampled from a human donor in a cohort sampled during active COVID-19. The V gene is TRBV5-4 and the J gene is TRBJ2-7; 7 bases in the junction line up with TRBD1. The CDR3 reads as follows: CASSTGTGAEQYF. The bases read TGTGCCAGCAGCACGGGAACAGGGGCCGAGCAGTACTTC.